A selection of T cell receptor beta chains follows, all from one sample in a study of blood T cell repertoires in COVID-19. Measured with immunoSEQ multiplex PCR; TCRdb has only the in-frame clones, and not every one. The sample holds roughly 180,000 clones; 70% to 80% are singletons and the top ten take approximately 7.7%. Material for sequencing was peripheral blood. The source of these receptors is a woman aged 55-70 years with COVID-19, enrolled during active disease. Both conserved end residues are part of each CDR3. D genes are given only for firm matches. Clone size is stated in some rows and not others, as once, few, many or a class when expanded.

d_call cdr3_length clone_size j_call v_call cdr3_aa cdr3_nt
NA 15 once TRBJ1-1 TRBV2 CASSVFGAPTTEAFF TGTGCCAGCAGTGTGTTTGGGGCCCCGACCACTGAAGCTTTCTTT
NA 13 NA TRBJ2-7 TRBV18 CASSPKPEVEQYF TGTGCCAGCTCACCAAAGCCCGAGGTCGAGCAGTACTTC
TRBD1 14 NA TRBJ1-2 TRBV18 CASSPRHQGDGYTF TGTGCCAGCTCACCACGGCACCAGGGGGATGGCTACACCTTC
NA 12 NA TRBJ2-3 TRBV9 CASSAGTDTQYF TGTGCCAGCAGCGCGGGCACAGATACGCAGTATTTT
TRBD1 13 NA TRBJ2-5 TRBV5-8 CASSKGQQETQYF TGTGCCAGCAGCAAGGGACAGCAAGAGACCCAGTACTTC
TRBD1 15 NA TRBJ1-1 TRBV10-3 CAISESGTGRAEAFF TGTGCCATCAGTGAGTCTGGGACAGGGAGGGCTGAAGCTTTCTTT
TRBD2 16 NA TRBJ2-3 TRBV7-3 CASSPPTSGSTDTQYF TGTGCCAGCAGCCCCCCGACTAGCGGGAGCACAGATACGCAGTATTTT
NA 13 NA TRBJ1-1 TRBV27 CASSPRVGTEAFF TGTGCCAGCAGCCCCAGGGTGGGCACTGAAGCTTTCTTT
NA 14 NA TRBJ2-3 TRBV14 CASSPLGVTDTQYF TGTGCCAGCAGCCCACTAGGCGTCACAGATACGCAGTATTTT
NA 12 NA TRBJ2-5 TRBV12-5 CASGLNRETQYF TGTGCTAGTGGTTTGAACAGAGAGACCCAGTACTTC
NA 13 NA TRBJ2-1 TRBV5-8 CASSGQIGTQQFF TGTGCCAGCAGCGGACAGATCGGAACTCAGCAGTTCTTC
NA 14 NA TRBJ1-5 TRBV10-2 CASSEQLSNQPQHF TGCGCCAGCAGTGAACAGCTTAGCAATCAGCCCCAGCATTTT
NA 16 many TRBJ2-2 TRBV6-2/TRBV6-3 CASSYWDSTTTGELFF TGTGCCAGCAGTTATTGGGACTCCACGACCACCGGGGAGCTGTTTTTT
TRBD2 14 NA TRBJ2-7 TRBV19 CASTQTSGPWEQYF TGTGCCAGTACCCAGACTAGCGGCCCTTGGGAGCAGTACTTC
TRBD2 14 few TRBJ2-1 TRBV5-1 CASSWTTSGNEQFF TGCGCCAGCAGCTGGACGACTAGCGGGAATGAGCAGTTCTTC